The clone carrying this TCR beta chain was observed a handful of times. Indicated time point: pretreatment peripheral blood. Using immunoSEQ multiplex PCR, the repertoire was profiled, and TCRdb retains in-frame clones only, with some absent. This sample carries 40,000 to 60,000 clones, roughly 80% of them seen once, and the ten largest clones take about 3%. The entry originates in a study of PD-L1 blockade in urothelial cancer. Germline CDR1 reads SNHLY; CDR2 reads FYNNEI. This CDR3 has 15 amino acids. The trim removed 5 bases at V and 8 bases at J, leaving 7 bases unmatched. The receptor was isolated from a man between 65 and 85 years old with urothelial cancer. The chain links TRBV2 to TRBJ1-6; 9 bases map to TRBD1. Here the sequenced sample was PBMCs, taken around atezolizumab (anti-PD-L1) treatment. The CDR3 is CASSLAGTGYSPLHF. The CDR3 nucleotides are TGTGCCAGCAGTCTGGCCGGGACAGGGTATTCACCCCTCCACTTT. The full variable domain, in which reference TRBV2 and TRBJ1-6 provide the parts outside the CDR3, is EPEVTQTPSHQVTQMGQEVILRCVPISNHLYFYWYRQILGQKVEFLVSFYNNEISEKSEIFDDQFSVERPDGSNFTLKIRSTKLEDSAMYFCASSLAGTGYSPLHFGNGTRLTVT.